A single sample gave rise to the 15 T cell receptor beta chains below, sequenced in a study of T cells in localized non-small cell lung cancer (dated by TCRdb to 2018 to 2021). Libraries were prepared through the immunoSEQ multiplex PCR assay. TCRdb obtained this table from immuneACCESS and retained in-frame rearrangements with V and J assigned. These tables miss some clones; where compared with another copy, unresolved V genes account for less than half of the shortfall, and the remainder is unexplained. The sample table holds approximately 26,000 clones, of which approximately 90% were seen once. The ten largest account for 4% to 4.5% of the sample. The sequencing used peripheral blood, collected before any cancer treatment. The receptors were sampled from an older female donor with stage II squamous cell lung carcinoma.

This clone was observed once. The chain couples TRBV5-5 to TRBJ2-3; D perhaps matches TRBD2 (5 bases). CDR3 size: 16 residues. V was shortened by 5 bases and J by 1 base, with 17 bases between the two germline ends. Germline V gives CDR1 SGHKS, CDR2 YYEKEE (reference sequence). CDR3 in amino acids: CASRRVISARTDTQYF. CDR3 bases: TGTGCCAGCAGGCGGGTAATTTCAGCCCGCACAGATACGCAGTATTTT.

V usage is TRBV11-3 and J usage is TRBJ2-7; TRBD2 matches at 12 bases. Germline trimming cut 5 bases from V and 3 bases from J; bases unmatched to any gene: 2. The CDR3 covers 14 residues. Germline loops: CDR1 SGHNT, CDR2 YENEEA. The CDR3 sequence: CASSKTSGSYEQYF. CDR3 sequence (DNA): TGTGCCAGCAGCAAGACTAGCGGGAGCTACGAGCAGTACTTC.

This clone has just one count. The junction does not match germline at one end; this may be a read error. The CDR3 DNA is TGTGCTAGCAGCCCCTCCGGGGAAGAGACCCAGTACTTC. It encodes CASSPSGEETQYF. The chain carries TRBV7-7 and TRBJ2-5; D possibly corresponds to TRBD2 (5 bases). Germline CDR1 reads SSHAT; CDR2 reads FNYEAQ (reference sequence). The CDR3 length is 13 residues.

The CDR3, as DNA: TGTGCCTGGAGTGTACAGGCCCTTCCCTTCTATGGCTACACCTTC. Its translation: CAWSVQALPFYGYTF. The V call is TRBV30, the J call TRBJ1-2; perhaps TRBD1 as D (5 bases). Trimming pared 0 bases from V and 4 bases from J, leaving 15 bases between. The CDR3 is made up of 15 amino acids. Germline CDR1 reads GTSNPN; CDR2 reads SVGIG (reference sequence).

J is TRBJ1-1 and V is TRBV5-1, with 7 bases aligning to TRBD1. The length of the CDR3 is 15 residues. Per the germline V gene, CDR1 is SGHRS and CDR2 is YFSETQ. With 4 bases clipped from V and 3 bases from J, the junction kept 9 bases outside the gene matches. DNA of the CDR3: TGCGCCAGCAGCGCACTGACAGGGCAGCACACTGAAGCTTTCTTT. Protein: CASSALTGQHTEAFF.

The CDR3 nucleotides are TGTGCCAGCAGCGCCACCGGGATGGTCCCCGGGGAGCTGTTTTTT. This translates into CASSATGMVPGELFF. The gene calls are TRBV7-9 and TRBJ2-2, with D possibly TRBD2 on 5 matching bases. This CDR3 is built from 15 residues. The germline gives CDR1 SEHNR, CDR2 FQNEAQ (reference sequence). The V and J ends lost 5 bases and 6 bases respectively, with 16 bases between them.

The chain uses TRBV7-2 and TRBJ2-5; D gene uncertain. CDR1 and CDR2 from the germline V gene are SGHTA and FQGNSA. CDR3 length equals 14 residues. Trimming pared 5 bases from V and 5 bases from J, leaving 15 bases between. The CDR3 here is CASSPGGGTETQYF. The CDR3 DNA sequence: TGTGCCAGCAGCCCCGGCGGTGGCACCGAGACCCAGTACTTC.

The chain has TRBV6-1 and TRBJ1-4; 8 nucleotides align to TRBD1. CDR1 and CDR2 from the germline V gene are MNHNS and SASEGT. The length of the CDR3 is 16 residues. V was clipped by 4 bases and J by 2 bases; unmatched bases: 6. The CDR3 reads CASSGRQGTTNEKLFF. CDR3 in DNA: TGTGCCAGCAGTGGGCGACAGGGGACTACTAATGAAAAACTGTTTTTT.

The genes are TRBV7-6 and TRBJ2-5, with TRBD1 matching 7 bases. This CDR3 contains 13 residues. Germline V lookup: CDR1 SGHVS, CDR2 FNYEAQ. The trim removed 4 bases at V and 5 bases at J, leaving 4 bases unmatched. DNA for the CDR3: TGTGCCAGCAGCTACAGGGGCGGGGAGACCCAGTACTTC. Residues: CASSYRGGETQYF.

The J gene is TRBJ1-1, the V gene TRBV4-1, with D uncertain. From germline, CDR1 is MGHRA and CDR2 YSYEKL. The ends were cut back, 0 bases at V and 3 bases at J, with 8 bases in the middle. CDR3 length: 14 amino acids. The CDR3 DNA reads as TGCGCCAGCAGCCAAGAGCCGCCCTACACTGAAGCTTTCTTT. Its translation is CASSQEPPYTEAFF.

The chain has TRBV11-1 and TRBJ1-1; 8 positions agree with TRBD1. V was clipped by 1 base and J by 4 bases; unmatched bases: 8. This CDR3 contains 16 residues. Germline values: CDR1 SGHAT, CDR2 FQDESV (reference sequence). CDR3 in amino acids: CASSLDDRGSGTEAFF. CDR3 DNA: TGTGCCAGCAGCTTAGATGACAGGGGATCAGGCACTGAAGCTTTCTTT.

This chain connects TRBV27 to TRBJ1-1; no clear D gene. In germline, CDR1 is MNHEY, CDR2 SMNVEV (reference sequence). Trimming pared 1 base from V and 6 bases from J, leaving 9 bases between. The CDR3 is 13 amino acids. CDR3 sequence (DNA): TGTGCCAGCAGTTTATTAGGGTCCGCTGAAGCTTTCTTT. Translated: CASSLLGSAEAFF.

This chain uses TRBV28 with TRBJ1-2; 7 bases line up with TRBD1. CDR3 length: 13 amino acids. The trim removed 4 bases at V and 4 bases at J, leaving 3 bases unmatched. Germline V lookup: CDR1 MDHEN, CDR2 SYDVKM. The CDR3 here is CASSYRGIYGYTF. The CDR3 nucleotides read TGTGCCAGCAGTTACAGGGGCATCTATGGCTACACCTTC.

This clone was counted between two and nine times. Other DNA sequences within the sample encode an identical CDR3. This chain joins TRBV11-2 and TRBJ2-3; no definite D call. Germline-derived CDR1 and CDR2 are SGHAT and FQNNGV. V was cut by 1 base and J by 5 bases, with 4 bases left in between. The CDR3 length is 12 residues. In DNA, the CDR3 is TGTGCCAGCAGCTTAGCTGAAGATACGCAGTATTTT. Its protein is CASSLAEDTQYF. Drawing the rest from reference TRBV11-2 and TRBJ2-3, the complete variable domain is EAGVAQSPRYKIIEKRQSVAFWCNPISGHATLYWYQQILGQGPKLLIQFQNNGVVDDSQLPKDRFSAERLKGVDSTLKIQPAKLEDSAVYLCASSLAEDTQYFGPGTRLTVL.

V gene TRBV5-4 combines with J gene TRBJ2-1; TRBD2 agrees at 14 bases. This CDR3 region has 16 residues. Trimming removed 4 bases from V and 5 bases from J; junction bases left unmatched: 5. Germline CDR1 is SGHNT and CDR2 is YYREEE (reference sequence). The CDR3 here is CASSPGLAGVDNEQFF. In nucleotides, the CDR3 is TGTGCCAGCAGCCCGGGACTAGCGGGGGTAGACAATGAGCAGTTCTTC.